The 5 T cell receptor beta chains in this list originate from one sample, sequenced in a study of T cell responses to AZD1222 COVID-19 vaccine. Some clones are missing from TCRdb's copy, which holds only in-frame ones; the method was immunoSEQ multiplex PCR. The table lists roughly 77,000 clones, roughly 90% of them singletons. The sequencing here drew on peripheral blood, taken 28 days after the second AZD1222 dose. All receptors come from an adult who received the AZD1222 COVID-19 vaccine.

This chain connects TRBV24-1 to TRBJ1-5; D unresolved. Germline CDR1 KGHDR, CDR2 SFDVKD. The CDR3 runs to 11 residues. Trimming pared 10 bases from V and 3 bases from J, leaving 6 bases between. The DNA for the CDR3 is TGTGCCACTGAAACCAATCAGCCCCAGCATTTT. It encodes CATETNQPQHF.

The CDR3 is CASSQRHHPGNTIYF. The CDR3 DNA is TGTGCCAGCAGCCAAAGACATCATCCCGGAAACACCATATATTTT. The chain joins TRBV14 to TRBJ1-3; no clear D gene. Looked up from germline, CDR1 is SGHDN and CDR2 is FVKESK. With 2 bases removed from V and 4 bases from J, the gap between germline ends came to 12 bases. This CDR3 contains 15 residues.

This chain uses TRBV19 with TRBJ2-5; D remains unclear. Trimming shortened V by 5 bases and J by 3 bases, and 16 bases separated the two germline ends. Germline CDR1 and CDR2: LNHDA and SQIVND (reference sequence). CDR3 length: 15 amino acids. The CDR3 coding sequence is TGTGCCAGTAGTTCAAGGCGGATGGGTGAAGAGACCCAGTACTTC. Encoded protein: CASSSRRMGEETQYF. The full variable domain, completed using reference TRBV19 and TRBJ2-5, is DGGITQSPKYLFRKEGQNVTLSCEQNLNHDAMYWYRQDPGQGLRLIYYSQIVNDFQKGDIAEGYSVSREKKESFPLTVTSAQKNPTAFYLCASSSRRMGEETQYFGPGTRLLVL.

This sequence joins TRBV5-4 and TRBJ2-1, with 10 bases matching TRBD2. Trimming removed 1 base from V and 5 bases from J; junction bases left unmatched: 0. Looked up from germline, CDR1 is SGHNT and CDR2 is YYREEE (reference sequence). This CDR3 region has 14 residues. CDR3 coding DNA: TGTGCCAGCAGCTTGACTAGCGGGAACAATGAGCAGTTCTTC. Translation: CASSLTSGNNEQFF.

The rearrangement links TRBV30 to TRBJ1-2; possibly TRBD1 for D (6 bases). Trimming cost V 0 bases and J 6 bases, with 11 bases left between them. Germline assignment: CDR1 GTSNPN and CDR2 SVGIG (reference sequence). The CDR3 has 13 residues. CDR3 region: CAWSVLPGDGYTF. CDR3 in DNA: TGTGCCTGGAGTGTTCTCCCAGGGGATGGCTACACCTTC. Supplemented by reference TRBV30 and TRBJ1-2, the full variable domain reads SQTIHQWPATLVQPVGSPLSLECTVEGTSNPNLYWYRQAAGRGLQLLFYSVGIGQISSEVPQNLSASRPQDRQFILSSKKLLLSDSGFYLCAWSVLPGDGYTFGSGTRLTVV.